This record covers a single T cell receptor (beta chain). This specimen comes from a study of OX40 agonist ivuxolimab in advanced cancers. Assay used: immunoSEQ multiplex PCR; TCRdb lists only in-frame clones, some missing. This table holds around 80,000 clones, approximately 89% found once. J lost 2 bases, V lost 5 bases, and 4 bases had no gene match. Germline CDR1 and CDR2: SGHNT and YENEEA. The CDR3 length is 14 residues. J is TRBJ2-3 and V is TRBV11-3, with 7 nucleotides matching TRBD2. This TCR derives from an adult with an advanced solid tumor such as melanoma, head and neck, liver or kidney cancer. Sequences were derived from CD4+ or CD8+ T cells sorted from blood, sampled in a trial of the OX40 agonist ivuxolimab. The CDR3 spells CASSGGGVTDTQYF. The CDR3 bases are TGTGCCAGCAGCGGGGGAGGGGTCACAGATACGCAGTATTTT.